The 9 T cell receptor beta chains below come from one sample, sequenced in a study of beta chain features in type 1 diabetes. The sequenced template was cDNA made from the entire isolated RNA. Measured with immunoSEQ multiplex PCR; TCRdb has only the in-frame clones, and not every one. The sample includes a few hundred thousand clones, roughly 12% of them seen just once. Source material: naive CD4+ T cells from blood. These receptors all stem from a man aged 18-30 years in good health.

This clone has only a few counts. CDR3 region: CASRRDTVNTEAFF. Written as DNA, the CDR3 is TGTGCCAGCAGGAGGGATACAGTGAACACTGAAGCTTTCTTT. The chain employs TRBV28 and TRBJ1-1; D gene uncertain. This CDR3 has 14 amino acids. Germline CDR1 reads MDHEN; CDR2 reads SYDVKM. V was cut by 6 bases and J by 0 bases, with 11 bases left in between.

The chain has TRBV5-1 and TRBJ1-4; 9 nucleotides agree with TRBD1. The CDR3 totals 14 residues. V was clipped by 2 bases and J by 8 bases; unmatched bases: 4. Germline loops: CDR1 SGHRS, CDR2 YFSETQ. The CDR3 region has the DNA TGCGCCAGCAGCTTCCGGGACAGGGACGAAAAACTGTTTTTT. It yields the protein CASSFRDRDEKLFF.

The V call is TRBV5-4, the J call TRBJ2-3, with a tentative D call TRBD2 (5 bases). This CDR3 spans 14 amino acids. The germline V gene encodes CDR1 SGHNT and CDR2 YYREEE (reference sequence). V was trimmed by 4 bases and J by 7 bases, leaving 16 bases between them. Here the CDR3 reads CASSHSDGEYTQYF. For the CDR3, the DNA is TGTGCCAGCAGCCACTCGGACGGGGAATATACGCAGTATTTT.

This clone showed up just a few times. This sample includes further DNA sequences coding for the same CDR3. The chain links TRBV5-4 to TRBJ2-7; 8 bases align to TRBD2. This CDR3 is 13 amino acids long. Trimming removed 4 bases from V and 3 bases from J; junction bases left unmatched: 3. CDR1 and CDR2 (germline): SGHNT, YYREEE (reference sequence). The CDR3 nucleotides read TGTGCCAGCAGCCCCGGGGGGGGCTACGAGCAGTACTTC. Its protein is CASSPGGGYEQYF.

This chain joins TRBV7-9 and TRBJ2-2; D may be TRBD1 (5 bases). Germline V gene data show CDR1 as SEHNR and CDR2 as FQNEAQ (reference sequence). This CDR3 comprises 14 residues. The ends were cut back, 3 bases at V and 6 bases at J, with 11 bases in the middle. This CDR3 is CASSLEMGPGELFF. The CDR3, as DNA: TGTGCCAGCAGCTTGGAAATGGGGCCCGGGGAGCTGTTTTTT.

This chain connects TRBV30 to TRBJ2-5, with 9 nucleotides matching TRBD2. Trimming removed 1 base from V and 3 bases from J; junction bases left unmatched: 0. Germline-derived CDR1 and CDR2 are GTSNPN and SVGIG (reference sequence). This CDR3 contains 13 residues. The CDR3 DNA is TGTGCCTGGAGTGGACTAGCGGAAGAGACCCAGTACTTC. Translating it yields CAWSGLAEETQYF.

The chain recombines TRBV5-5 with TRBJ2-7, with TRBD2 as a possible D gene (5 bases). Looked up from germline, CDR1 is SGHKS and CDR2 is YYEKEE (reference sequence). V lost 2 bases, J lost 6 bases, and 6 bases lay in between. The CDR3 totals 11 residues. The CDR3 nucleotides read TGTGCCAGCAGCTTTGAGGGCGAGCAGTACTTC. It yields the protein CASSFEGEQYF.

This chain uses TRBV2 with TRBJ2-6, with TRBD1 identical over 7 bases. V shed 7 bases, J shed 0 bases, and the junction held 6 bases outside the gene matches. Germline CDR1 reads SNHLY; CDR2 reads FYNNEI. The CDR3 is made up of 16 amino acids. CDR3 coding DNA: TGTGCCAGCACAGGGGGTCTCCCCTCTGGGGCCAACGTCCTGACTTTC. Protein product: CASTGGLPSGANVLTF. The full variable domain, in which reference TRBV2 and TRBJ2-6 provide the parts outside the CDR3, is EPEVTQTPSHQVTQMGQEVILRCVPISNHLYFYWYRQILGQKVEFLVSFYNNEISEKSEIFDDQFSVERPDGSNFTLKIRSTKLEDSAMYFCASTGGLPSGANVLTFGAGSRLTVL.

This chain joins TRBV11-2 and TRBJ1-2; 9 bases align to TRBD1. Germline-derived CDR1 and CDR2 are SGHAT and FQNNGV. The CDR3 contains 17 residues. J gave up 1 base and V 3 bases, and 9 bases lay outside the gene matches. The CDR3 sequence is CASSFWPQGAINYGYTF. CDR3 nucleotides: TGTGCCAGCAGCTTTTGGCCACAGGGGGCGATTAACTATGGCTACACCTTC.